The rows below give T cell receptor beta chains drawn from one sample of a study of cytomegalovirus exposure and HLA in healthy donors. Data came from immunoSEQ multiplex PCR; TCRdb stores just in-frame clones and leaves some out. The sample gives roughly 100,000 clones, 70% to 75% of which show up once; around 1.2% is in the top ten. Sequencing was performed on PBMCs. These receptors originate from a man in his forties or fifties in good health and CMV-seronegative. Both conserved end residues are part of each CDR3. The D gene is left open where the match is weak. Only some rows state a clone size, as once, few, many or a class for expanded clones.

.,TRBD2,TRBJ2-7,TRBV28,CASSLAGGIDEQYF,TGTGCCAGCAGTTTAGCGGGGGGCATCGACGAGCAGTACTTC
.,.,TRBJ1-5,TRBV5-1,CASSLDRPAPQHF,TGCGCCAGCAGCTTGGACAGACCCGCGCCCCAGCATTTT
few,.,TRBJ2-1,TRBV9,CASSVDSREFYEQFF,TGTGCCAGCAGCGTAGATTCCCGGGAGTTCTATGAGCAGTTCTTC
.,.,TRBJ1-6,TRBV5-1,CASSRQDASSYNSPLHF,TGCGCCAGCAGCCGACAGGACGCGAGCTCCTATAATTCACCCCTCCACTTT
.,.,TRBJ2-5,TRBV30,CAWSVRRGETQYF,TGTGCCTGGAGTGTAAGGCGCGGGGAGACCCAGTACTTC
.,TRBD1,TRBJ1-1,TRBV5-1,CASSLKTGGNTEAFF,TGCGCCAGCAGCCTTAAGACAGGGGGTAACACTGAAGCTTTCTTT
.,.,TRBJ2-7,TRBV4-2,CASSQERTGFTGEQYF,TGTGCCAGCAGCCAAGAGAGGACGGGGTTCACCGGGGAGCAGTACTTC
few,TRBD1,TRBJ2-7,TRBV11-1,CASAGTASSYEQYF,TGTGCCAGCGCCGGGACAGCAAGCTCCTACGAGCAGTACTTC
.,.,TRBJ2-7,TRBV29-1,CSVGQGGEQYF,TGCAGCGTTGGGCAGGGGGGTGAGCAGTACTTC
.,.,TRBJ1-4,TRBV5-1,CASSQEGGAVEKLFF,TGCGCCAGCAGCCAAGAAGGAGGGGCGGTTGAAAAACTGTTTTTT
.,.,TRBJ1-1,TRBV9,CASSVGWGLAFF,TGTGCCAGCAGCGTAGGTTGGGGGCTTGCTTTCTTT
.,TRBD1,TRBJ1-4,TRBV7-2,CASSLNRGEKLFF,TGTGCCAGCAGCTTAAACAGGGGCGAAAAACTGTTTTTT
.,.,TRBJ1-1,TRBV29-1,CSGATGPTEAFF,TGCAGCGGCGCCACAGGGCCCACTGAAGCTTTCTTT
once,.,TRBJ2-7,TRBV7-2,CASSYRAEQYF,TGTGCCAGCAGCTACAGGGCCGAGCAGTACTTC
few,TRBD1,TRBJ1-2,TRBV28,CASSSPPDRNYGYTF,TGTGCCAGCAGTTCTCCCCCGGACAGGAACTATGGCTACACCTTC
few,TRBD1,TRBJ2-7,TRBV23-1,CASSQRHGTGVGTYEQYF,TGCGCCAGCAGTCAGAGGCACGGGACAGGGGTTGGCACCTACGAGCAGTACTTC
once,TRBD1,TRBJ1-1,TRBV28,CASSLSQGGTEAFF,TGTGCCAGCAGTTTATCACAGGGGGGCACTGAAGCTTTCTTT
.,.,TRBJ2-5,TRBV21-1,CASSREGLAGVLETQYF,TGTGCCAGCAGCCGCGAAGGGCTAGCGGGAGTGCTAGAGACCCAGTACTTC
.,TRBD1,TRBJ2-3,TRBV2,CATPGQGFPGTDTQYF,TGTGCCACCCCGGGACAGGGTTTTCCCGGCACAGATACGCAGTATTTT
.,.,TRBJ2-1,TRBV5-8,CASSGRHFAYEQFF,TGTGCCAGCAGCGGAAGACATTTCGCCTATGAGCAGTTCTTC
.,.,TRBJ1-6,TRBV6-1,CASRRWGENSPLHF,TGTGCCAGCAGAAGGTGGGGGGAGAATTCACCCCTCCACTTT
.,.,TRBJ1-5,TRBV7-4,CASSPRDSNQPQHF,TGTGCCAGCAGCCCCAGGGATAGCAATCAGCCCCAGCATTTT
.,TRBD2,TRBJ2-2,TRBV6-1,CASSELAGGPGELFF,TGTGCCAGCAGTGAACTAGCGGGGGGGCCCGGGGAGCTGTTTTTT
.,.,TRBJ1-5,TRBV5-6,CASSSGDQPQHF,TGTGCCAGCAGCTCAGGGGATCAGCCCCAGCATTTT
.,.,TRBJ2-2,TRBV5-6,CASSLAMSGNTGELFF,TGTGCCAGCAGCTTGGCTATGTCGGGGAACACCGGGGAGCTGTTTTTT
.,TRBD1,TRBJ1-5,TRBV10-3,CAIIYRGNQPQHF,TGTGCCATCATATACAGGGGGAATCAGCCCCAGCATTTT
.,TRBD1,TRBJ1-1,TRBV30,CAWSRDRGRGVNTEAFF,TGTGCCTGGAGTCGGGACAGGGGGCGCGGGGTGAACACTGAAGCTTTCTTT
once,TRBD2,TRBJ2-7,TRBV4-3,CASSRSGGSYEQYF,TGCGCCAGCAGCCGATCGGGAGGATCCTACGAGCAGTACTTC
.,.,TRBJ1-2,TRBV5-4,CASSSEPPDYGYTF,TGTGCCAGCAGCTCGGAGCCACCTGACTATGGCTACACCTTC
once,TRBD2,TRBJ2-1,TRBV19,CASSPSGPAGGVEQFF,TGTGCCAGTAGTCCCTCAGGGCCAGCGGGAGGAGTGGAGCAGTTCTTC
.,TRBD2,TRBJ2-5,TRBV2,CASELRASGGRETQYF,TGTGCCAGCGAGCTCAGGGCTAGCGGGGGTAGGGAGACCCAGTACTTC
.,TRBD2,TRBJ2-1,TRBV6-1,CASISGLAGEDEQFF,TGTGCCAGCATCTCGGGACTAGCGGGAGAGGATGAGCAGTTCTTC
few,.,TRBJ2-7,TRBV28,CASRRQVSSYEQYF,TGTGCCAGCAGGAGACAGGTTTCCTCCTACGAGCAGTACTTC
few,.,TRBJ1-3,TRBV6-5,CASSYSIGGANTIYF,TGTGCCAGCAGTTACTCGATCGGGGGAGCAAACACCATATATTTT
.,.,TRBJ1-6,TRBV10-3,CAISPGEGVISPLHF,TGTGCCATCAGTCCAGGAGAGGGGGTAATTTCACCCCTCCACTTT
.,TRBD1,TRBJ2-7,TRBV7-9,CASSPPGTGANYEQYF,TGTGCCAGCAGCCCTCCCGGGACAGGGGCCAACTACGAGCAGTACTTC